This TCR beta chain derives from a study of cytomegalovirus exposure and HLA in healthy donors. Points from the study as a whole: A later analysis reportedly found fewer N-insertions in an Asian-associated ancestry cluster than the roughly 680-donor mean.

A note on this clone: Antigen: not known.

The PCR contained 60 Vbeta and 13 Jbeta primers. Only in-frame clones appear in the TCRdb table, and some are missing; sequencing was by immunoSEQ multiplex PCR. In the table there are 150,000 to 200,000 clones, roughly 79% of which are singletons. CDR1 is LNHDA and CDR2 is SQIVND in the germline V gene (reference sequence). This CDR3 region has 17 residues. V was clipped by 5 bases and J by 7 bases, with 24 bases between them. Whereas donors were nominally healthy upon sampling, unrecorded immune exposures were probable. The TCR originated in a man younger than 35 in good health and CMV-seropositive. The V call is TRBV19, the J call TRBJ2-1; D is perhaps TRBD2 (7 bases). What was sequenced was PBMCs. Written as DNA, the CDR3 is TGTGCCAGTAGTGCTGCTTATATGCGGAGGGGGGGGAATGAGCAGTTCTTC. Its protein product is CASSAAYMRRGGNEQFF.